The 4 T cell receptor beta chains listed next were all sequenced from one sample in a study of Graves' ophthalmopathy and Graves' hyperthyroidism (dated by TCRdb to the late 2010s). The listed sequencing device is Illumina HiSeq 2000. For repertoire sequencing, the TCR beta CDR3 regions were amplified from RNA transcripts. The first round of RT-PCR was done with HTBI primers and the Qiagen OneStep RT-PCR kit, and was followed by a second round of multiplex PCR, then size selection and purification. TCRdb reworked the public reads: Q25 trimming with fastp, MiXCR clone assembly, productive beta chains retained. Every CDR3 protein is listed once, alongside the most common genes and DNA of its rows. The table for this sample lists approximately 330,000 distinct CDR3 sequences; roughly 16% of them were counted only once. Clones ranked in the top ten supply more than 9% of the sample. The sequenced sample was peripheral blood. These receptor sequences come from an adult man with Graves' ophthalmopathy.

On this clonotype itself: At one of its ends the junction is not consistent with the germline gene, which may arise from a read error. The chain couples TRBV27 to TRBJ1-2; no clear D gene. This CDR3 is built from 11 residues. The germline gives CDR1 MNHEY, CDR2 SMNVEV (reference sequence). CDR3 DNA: TGTGCCAGCAGCGACGGTTATGGCTACGCCTTC. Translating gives CASSDGYGYAF.

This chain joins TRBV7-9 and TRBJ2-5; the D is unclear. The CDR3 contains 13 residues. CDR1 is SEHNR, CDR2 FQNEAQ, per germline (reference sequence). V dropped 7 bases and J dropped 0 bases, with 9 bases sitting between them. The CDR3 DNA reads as TGTGCCAGCACCGACTTGTACCAAGAGACCCAGTACTTC. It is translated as CASTDLYQETQYF.

This CDR3 reads CASSVVGLAEETQYF. CDR3 coding DNA: TGTGCCAGCAGCGTAGTGGGACTAGCGGAAGAGACCCAGTACTTC. This chain joins TRBV7-2 and TRBJ2-5; 11 bases align to TRBD2. This CDR3 region has 15 residues. V lost 5 bases, J lost 3 bases, and 5 bases stayed unmatched. Germline V gene sequence: CDR1 SGHTA, CDR2 FQGNSA.

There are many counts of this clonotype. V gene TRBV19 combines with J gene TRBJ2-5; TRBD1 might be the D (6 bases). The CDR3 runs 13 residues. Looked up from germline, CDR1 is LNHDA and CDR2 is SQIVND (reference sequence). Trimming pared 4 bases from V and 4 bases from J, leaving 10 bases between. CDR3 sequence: CASSSTRGETQYF. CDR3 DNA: TGTGCCAGTAGTAGCACCAGGGGAGAGACCCAGTACTTC.